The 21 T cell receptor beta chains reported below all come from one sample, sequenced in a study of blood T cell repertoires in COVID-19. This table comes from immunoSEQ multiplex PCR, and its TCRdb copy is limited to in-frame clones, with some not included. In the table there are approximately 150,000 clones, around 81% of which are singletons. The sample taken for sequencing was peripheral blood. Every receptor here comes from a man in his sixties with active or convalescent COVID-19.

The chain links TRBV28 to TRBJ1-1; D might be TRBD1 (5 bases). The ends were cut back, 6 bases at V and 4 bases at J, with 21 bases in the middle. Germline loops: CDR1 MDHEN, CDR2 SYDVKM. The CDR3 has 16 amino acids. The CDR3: CASSPGPGGGLTEAFF. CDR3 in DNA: TGTGCCAGCAGCCCGGGGCCCGGGGGAGGGCTCACTGAAGCTTTCTTT.

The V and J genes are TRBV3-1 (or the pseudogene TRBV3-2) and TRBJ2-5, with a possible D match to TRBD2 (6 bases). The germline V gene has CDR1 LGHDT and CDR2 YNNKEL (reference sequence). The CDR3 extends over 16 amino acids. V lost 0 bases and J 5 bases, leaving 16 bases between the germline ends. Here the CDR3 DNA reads TGTGCCAGCAGCCAAGAGGCGGCGCGGGGTTCTGAGACCCAGTACTTC. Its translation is CASSQEAARGSETQYF.

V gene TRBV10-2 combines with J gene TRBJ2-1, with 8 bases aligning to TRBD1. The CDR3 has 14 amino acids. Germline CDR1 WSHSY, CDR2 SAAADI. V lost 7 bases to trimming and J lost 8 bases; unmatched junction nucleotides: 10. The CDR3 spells CASNQGAPRDEQFF. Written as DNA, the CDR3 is TGCGCCAGCAACCAGGGGGCGCCTCGTGATGAGCAGTTCTTC.

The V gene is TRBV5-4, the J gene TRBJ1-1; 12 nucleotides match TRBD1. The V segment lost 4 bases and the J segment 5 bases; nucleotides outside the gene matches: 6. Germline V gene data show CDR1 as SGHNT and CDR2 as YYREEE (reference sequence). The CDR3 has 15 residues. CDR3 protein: CASSRGTGGGTEAFF. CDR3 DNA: TGTGCCAGCAGCAGGGGGACAGGGGGCGGGACTGAAGCTTTCTTT. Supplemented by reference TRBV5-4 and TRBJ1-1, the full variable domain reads ETGVTQSPTHLIKTRGQQVTLRCSSQSGHNTVSWYQQALGQGPQFIFQYYREEENGRGNFPPRFSGLQFPNYSSELNVNALELDDSALYLCASSRGTGGGTEAFFGQGTRLTVV.

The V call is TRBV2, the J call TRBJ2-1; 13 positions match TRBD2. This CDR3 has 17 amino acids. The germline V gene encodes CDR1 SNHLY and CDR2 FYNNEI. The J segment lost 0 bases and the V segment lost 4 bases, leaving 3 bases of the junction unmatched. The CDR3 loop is CASSGTSGRGSYNEQFF. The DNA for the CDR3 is TGTGCCAGCAGTGGGACTAGCGGGAGAGGCTCCTACAATGAGCAGTTCTTC.

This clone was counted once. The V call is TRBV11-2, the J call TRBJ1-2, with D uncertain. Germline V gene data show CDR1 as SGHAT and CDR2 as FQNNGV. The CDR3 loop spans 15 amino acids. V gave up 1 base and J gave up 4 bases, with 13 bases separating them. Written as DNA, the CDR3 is TGTGCCAGCAGCTTAGCGGACCCAGCGGGCTATGGCTACACCTTC. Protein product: CASSLADPAGYGYTF.

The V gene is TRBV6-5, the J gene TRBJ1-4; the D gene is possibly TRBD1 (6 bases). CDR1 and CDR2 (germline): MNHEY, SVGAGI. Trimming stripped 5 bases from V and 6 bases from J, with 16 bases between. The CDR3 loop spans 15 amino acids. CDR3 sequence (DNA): TGTGCCAGCAGTCCCCAGGGGAACTCGGATGAAAAACTGTTTTTT. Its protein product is CASSPQGNSDEKLFF.

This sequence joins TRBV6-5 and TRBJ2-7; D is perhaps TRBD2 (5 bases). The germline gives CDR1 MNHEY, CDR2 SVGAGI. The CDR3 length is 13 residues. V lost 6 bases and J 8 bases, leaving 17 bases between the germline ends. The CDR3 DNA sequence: TGTGCCAGCAGGACTACCGGGCCTCCTCAGCAGTACTTC. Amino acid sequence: CASRTTGPPQQYF.

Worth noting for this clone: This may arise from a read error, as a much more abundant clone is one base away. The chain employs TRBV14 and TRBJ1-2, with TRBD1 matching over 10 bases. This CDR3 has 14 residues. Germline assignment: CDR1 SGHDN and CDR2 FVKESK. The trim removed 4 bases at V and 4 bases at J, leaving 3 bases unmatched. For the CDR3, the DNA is TGTGCCAGCAGCCCGGGACAGGGGCCCTATGGCTACACCTTC. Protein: CASSPGQGPYGYTF.

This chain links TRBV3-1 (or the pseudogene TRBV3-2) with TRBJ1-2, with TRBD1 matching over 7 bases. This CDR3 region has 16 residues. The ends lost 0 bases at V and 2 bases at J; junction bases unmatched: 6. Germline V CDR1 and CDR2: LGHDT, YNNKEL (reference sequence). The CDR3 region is CASSQEGTVKNYGYTF. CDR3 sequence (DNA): TGTGCCAGCAGCCAAGAGGGGACAGTAAAGAACTATGGCTACACCTTC.

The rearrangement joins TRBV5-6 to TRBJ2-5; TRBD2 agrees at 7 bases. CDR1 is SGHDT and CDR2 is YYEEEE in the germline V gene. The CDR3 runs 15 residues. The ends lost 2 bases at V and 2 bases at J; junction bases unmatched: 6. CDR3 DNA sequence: TGTGCCAGCAGCTTATGGGCGGGAGTACAAGAGACCCAGTACTTC. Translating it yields CASSLWAGVQETQYF. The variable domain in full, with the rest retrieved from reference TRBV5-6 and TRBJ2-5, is DAGVTQSPTHLIKTRGQQVTLRCSPKSGHDTVSWYQQALGQGPQFIFQYYEEEERQRGNFPDRFSGHQFPNYSSELNVNALLLGDSALYLCASSLWAGVQETQYFGPGTRLLVL.

The CDR3 DNA reads as TGTGCCAGCAGCTCTAGCGGCGGGATGGACTACGAGCAGTACTTC. It translates to CASSSSGGMDYEQYF. This chain connects TRBV7-9 to TRBJ2-7; 7 bases map to TRBD2. Losses at the gene ends were 4 bases for V and 3 bases for J; bases not matched to a gene: 9. The germline V gene has CDR1 SEHNR and CDR2 FQNEAQ (reference sequence). There are 15 residues in the CDR3.

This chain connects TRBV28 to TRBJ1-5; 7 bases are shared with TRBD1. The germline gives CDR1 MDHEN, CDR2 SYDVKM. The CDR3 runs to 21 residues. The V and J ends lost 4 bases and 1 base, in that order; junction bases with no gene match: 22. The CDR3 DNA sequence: TGTGCCAGCAGTTCCTTGGGGTTGGAGGGGGCGAATATAGGGAGCAATCAGCCCCAGCATTTT. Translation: CASSSLGLEGANIGSNQPQHF.

The CDR3 region is CASSHGQGTNEQYF. The CDR3 DNA sequence: TGTGCCAGCAGTCACGGACAGGGTACAAACGAGCAGTACTTC. The J gene is TRBJ2-7, the V gene TRBV28, with 8 positions matching TRBD1. The CDR3 has 14 amino acids. V shed 5 bases, J shed 5 bases, and the junction held 8 bases outside the gene matches. Germline CDR1 MDHEN, CDR2 SYDVKM.

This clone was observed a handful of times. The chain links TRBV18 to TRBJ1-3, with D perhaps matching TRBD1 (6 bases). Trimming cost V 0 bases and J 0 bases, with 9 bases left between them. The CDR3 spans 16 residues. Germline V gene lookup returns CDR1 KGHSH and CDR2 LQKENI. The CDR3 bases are TGTGCCAGCTCACCACCCGGACAGAACTCTGGAAACACCATATATTTT. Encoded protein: CASSPPGQNSGNTIYF.

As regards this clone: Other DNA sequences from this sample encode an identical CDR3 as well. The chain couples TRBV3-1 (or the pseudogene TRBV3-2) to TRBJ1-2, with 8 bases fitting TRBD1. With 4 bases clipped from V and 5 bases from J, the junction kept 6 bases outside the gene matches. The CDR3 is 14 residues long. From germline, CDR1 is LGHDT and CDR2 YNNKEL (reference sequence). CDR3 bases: TGTGCCAGCAGCCCCGGGACAGGTGAATATGGCTACACCTTC. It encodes CASSPGTGEYGYTF.

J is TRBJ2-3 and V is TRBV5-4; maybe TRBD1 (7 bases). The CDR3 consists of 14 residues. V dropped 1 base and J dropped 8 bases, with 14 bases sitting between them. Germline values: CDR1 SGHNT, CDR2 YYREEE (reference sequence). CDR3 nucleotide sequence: TGTGCCAGCAGCTTGAGCGGGTCAGGGGGTACGCAGTATTTT. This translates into CASSLSGSGGTQYF.

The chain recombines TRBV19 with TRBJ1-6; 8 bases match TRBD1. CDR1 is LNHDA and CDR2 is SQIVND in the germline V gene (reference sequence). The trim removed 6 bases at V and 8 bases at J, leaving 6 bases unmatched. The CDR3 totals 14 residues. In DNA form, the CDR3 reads TGTGCCAGTAGCCGGACAGGGTTGGATTCACCCCTCCACTTT. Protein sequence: CASSRTGLDSPLHF. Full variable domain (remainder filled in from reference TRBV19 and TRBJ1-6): DGGITQSPKYLFRKEGQNVTLSCEQNLNHDAMYWYRQDPGQGLRLIYYSQIVNDFQKGDIAEGYSVSREKKESFPLTVTSAQKNPTAFYLCASSRTGLDSPLHFGNGTRLTVT.

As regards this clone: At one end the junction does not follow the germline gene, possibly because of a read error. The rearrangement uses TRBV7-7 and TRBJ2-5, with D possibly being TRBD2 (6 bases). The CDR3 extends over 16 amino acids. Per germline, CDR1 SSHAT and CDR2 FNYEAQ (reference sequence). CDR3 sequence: CASSLDGGKAGKTQYF. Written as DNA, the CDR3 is TGTGCTAGCAGCTTGGATGGAGGGAAAGCCGGCAAGACCCAGTACTTC. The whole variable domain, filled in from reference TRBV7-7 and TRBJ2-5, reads GAGVSQSPRYKVTKRGQDVTLRCDPISSHATLYWYQQALGQGPEFLTYFNYEAQPDKSGLPSDRFSAERPEGSISTLTIQRTEQRDSAMYRCASSLDGGKAGKTQYFGPGTRLLVL.

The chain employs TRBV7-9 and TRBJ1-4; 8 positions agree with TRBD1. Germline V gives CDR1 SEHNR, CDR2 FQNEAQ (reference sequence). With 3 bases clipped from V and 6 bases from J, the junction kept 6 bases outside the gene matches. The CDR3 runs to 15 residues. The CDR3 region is CASSFQTGVDEKLFF. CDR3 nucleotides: TGTGCCAGCAGCTTCCAGACAGGGGTAGATGAAAAACTGTTTTTT.

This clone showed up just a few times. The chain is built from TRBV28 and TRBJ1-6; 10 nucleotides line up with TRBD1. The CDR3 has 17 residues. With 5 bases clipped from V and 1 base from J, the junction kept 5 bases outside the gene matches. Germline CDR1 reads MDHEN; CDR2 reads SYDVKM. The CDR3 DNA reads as TGTGCCAGCAGTCTCCCGGGACAGGGGTCCTATAATTCACCCCTCCACTTT. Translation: CASSLPGQGSYNSPLHF.